Sequencing of this TCR beta chain was carried out in a study of technical replicates of blood from a handful of donors. Data came from immunoSEQ multiplex PCR; TCRdb stores just in-frame clones and leaves some out. The sample records 80,000 or so clones, around 95% being singletons. The CDR3 covers 13 residues. CDR1 LGHNA and CDR2 YNFKEQ come from the germline V gene. V was trimmed by 0 bases and J by 5 bases, leaving 8 bases between them. This receptor was obtained from a human donor in good health. The V gene is TRBV4-2, the J gene TRBJ2-7; D is perhaps TRBD1 (5 bases). Sequenced material: T cells isolated from PBMCs. Here the CDR3 reads CASSQDKGDEQYF. CDR3 sequence (DNA): TGTGCCAGCAGCCAAGATAAAGGGGACGAGCAGTACTTC.